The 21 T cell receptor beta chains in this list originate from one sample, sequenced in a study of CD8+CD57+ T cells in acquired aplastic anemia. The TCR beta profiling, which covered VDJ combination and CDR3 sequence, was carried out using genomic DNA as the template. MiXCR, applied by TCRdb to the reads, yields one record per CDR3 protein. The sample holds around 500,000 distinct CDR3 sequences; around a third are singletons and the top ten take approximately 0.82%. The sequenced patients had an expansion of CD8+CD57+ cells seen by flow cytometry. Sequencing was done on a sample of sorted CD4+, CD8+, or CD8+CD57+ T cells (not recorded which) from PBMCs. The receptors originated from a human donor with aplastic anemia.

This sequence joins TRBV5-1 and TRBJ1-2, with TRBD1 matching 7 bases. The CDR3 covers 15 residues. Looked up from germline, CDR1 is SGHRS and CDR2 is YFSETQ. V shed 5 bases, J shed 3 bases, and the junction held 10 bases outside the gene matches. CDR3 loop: CASSPTPQGDYGYTF. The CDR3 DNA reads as TGCGCCAGCAGTCCGACCCCCCAGGGGGACTATGGCTACACCTTC.

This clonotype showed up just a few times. In DNA, the CDR3 is TGTGCCAGCAGCTGGCGGACAGCGATAACCTACGAGCAGTACTTC. This encodes CASSWRTAITYEQYF. The chain links TRBV5-6 to TRBJ2-7; a weak D match, TRBD1 (6 bases). The CDR3 runs to 15 residues. Trimming took off 3 bases at V and 2 bases at J, with 15 bases between the two ends. Germline V CDR1 and CDR2: SGHDT, YYEEEE.

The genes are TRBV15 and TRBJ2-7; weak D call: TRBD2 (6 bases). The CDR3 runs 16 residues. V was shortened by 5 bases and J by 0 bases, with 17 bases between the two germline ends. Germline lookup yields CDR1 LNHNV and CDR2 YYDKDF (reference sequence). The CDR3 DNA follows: TGTGCCACCAGCGCCCACCGGGACGGGAGCTCCTACGAGCAGTACTTC. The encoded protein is CATSAHRDGSSYEQYF.

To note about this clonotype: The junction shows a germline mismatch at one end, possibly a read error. CDR3 in DNA: TGTGCCGCCAGCAGGGATGGCTCCTACGAGCAGTACTTC. Amino acid sequence: CAASRDGSYEQYF. The chain has TRBV15 and TRBJ2-7; perhaps TRBD1 as D (5 bases). In germline, CDR1 is LNHNV, CDR2 YYDKDF (reference sequence). The CDR3 runs to 13 residues.

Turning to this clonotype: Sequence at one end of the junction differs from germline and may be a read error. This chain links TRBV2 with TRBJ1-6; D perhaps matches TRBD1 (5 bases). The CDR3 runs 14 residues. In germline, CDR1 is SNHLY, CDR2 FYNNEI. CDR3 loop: CAGGPTDYNSPLHF. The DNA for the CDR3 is TGTGCCGGCGGGCCGACAGACTATAATTCGCCCCTCCACTTT.

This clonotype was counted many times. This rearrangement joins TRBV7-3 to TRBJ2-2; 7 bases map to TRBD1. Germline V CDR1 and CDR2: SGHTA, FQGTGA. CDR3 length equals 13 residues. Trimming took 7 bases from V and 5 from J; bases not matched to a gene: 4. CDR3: CASNSQGTGELFF. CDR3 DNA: TGTGCCAGCAATTCACAGGGGACCGGGGAGCTGTTTTTT.

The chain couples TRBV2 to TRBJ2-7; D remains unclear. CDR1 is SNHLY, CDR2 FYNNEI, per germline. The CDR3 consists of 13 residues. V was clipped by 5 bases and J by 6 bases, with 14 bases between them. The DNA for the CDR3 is TGTGCCAGCAGTTATCCTGCCGCCAGCGAGCAGTACTTC. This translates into CASSYPAASEQYF.

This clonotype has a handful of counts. CDR3 residues: CASSPVGRPATNEKLFF. In DNA form, the CDR3 reads TGTGCCAGCAGCCCTGTGGGACGTCCAGCAACTAATGAAAAACTGTTTTTT. The chain combines TRBV14 with TRBJ1-4; maybe TRBD1 (5 bases). V was trimmed by 4 bases and J by 0 bases, leaving 15 bases between them. This CDR3 region has 17 residues. Germline V gives CDR1 SGHDN, CDR2 FVKESK. The whole variable domain, remainder taken from reference TRBV14 and TRBJ1-4, is EAGVTQFPSHSVIEKGQTVTLRCDPISGHDNLYWYRRVMGKEIKFLLHFVKESKQDESGMPNNRFLAERTGGTYSTLKVQPAELEDSGVYFCASSPVGRPATNEKLFFGSGTQLSVL.

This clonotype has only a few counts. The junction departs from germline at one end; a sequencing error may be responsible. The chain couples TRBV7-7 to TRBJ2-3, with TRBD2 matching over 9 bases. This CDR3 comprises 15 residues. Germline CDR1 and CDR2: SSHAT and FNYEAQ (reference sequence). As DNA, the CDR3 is TGTGCTAGCAGCCGGGGACTAGCTAGCACAGATACGCAGTATTTT. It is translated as CASSRGLASTDTQYF.

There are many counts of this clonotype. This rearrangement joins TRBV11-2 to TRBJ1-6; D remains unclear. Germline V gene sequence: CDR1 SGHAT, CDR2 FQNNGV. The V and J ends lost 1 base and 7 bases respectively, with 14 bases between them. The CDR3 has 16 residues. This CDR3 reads CASSLVGSLENSPLHF. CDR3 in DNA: TGTGCCAGCAGCTTAGTGGGCAGTCTGGAGAATTCACCCCTCCACTTT.

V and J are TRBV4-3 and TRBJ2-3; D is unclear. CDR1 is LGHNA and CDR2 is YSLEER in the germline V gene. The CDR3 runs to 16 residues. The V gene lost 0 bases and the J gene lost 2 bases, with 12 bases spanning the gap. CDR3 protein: CASSQESYGNTDTQYF. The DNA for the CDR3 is TGCGCCAGCAGCCAAGAGAGCTACGGCAACACAGATACGCAGTATTTT.

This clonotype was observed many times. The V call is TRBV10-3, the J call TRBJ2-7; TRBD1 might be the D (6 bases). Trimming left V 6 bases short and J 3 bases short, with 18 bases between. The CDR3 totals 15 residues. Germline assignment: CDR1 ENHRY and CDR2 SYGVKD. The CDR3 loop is CAIRDRDNSIYEQYF. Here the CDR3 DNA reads TGTGCCATCAGAGACCGGGACAATAGTATCTACGAGCAGTACTTC.

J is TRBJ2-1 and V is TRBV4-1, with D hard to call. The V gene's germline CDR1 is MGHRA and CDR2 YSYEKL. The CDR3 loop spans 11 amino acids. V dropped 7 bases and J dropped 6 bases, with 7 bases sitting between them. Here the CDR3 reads CASTSFNEQFF. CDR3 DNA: TGCGCCAGCACGAGCTTCAATGAGCAGTTCTTC.

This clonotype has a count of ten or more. The CDR3 bases are TGCGCCAGAAAGCGGGGAGAAGAGACCCAGTACTTC. It is translated as CARKRGEETQYF. This rearrangement joins TRBV10-1 to TRBJ2-5, with 7 bases fitting TRBD2. Germline V gene data show CDR1 as WNHNN and CDR2 as SYGVQD (reference sequence). The CDR3 sequence is 12 residues long. Unmatched junction bases numbered 4, after V lost 9 bases and J lost 3 bases.

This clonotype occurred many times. The CDR3 is CSVWKTSGGTYNEQFF. The CDR3 DNA sequence: TGCAGCGTTTGGAAGACTAGCGGGGGTACATACAATGAGCAGTTCTTC. The chain combines TRBV29-1 with TRBJ2-1; 12 bases agree with TRBD2. The CDR3 sequence is 16 residues long. The germline V gene encodes CDR1 SQVTM and CDR2 ANQGSEA. Losses at the gene ends were 5 bases for V and 4 bases for J; bases not matched to a gene: 9.

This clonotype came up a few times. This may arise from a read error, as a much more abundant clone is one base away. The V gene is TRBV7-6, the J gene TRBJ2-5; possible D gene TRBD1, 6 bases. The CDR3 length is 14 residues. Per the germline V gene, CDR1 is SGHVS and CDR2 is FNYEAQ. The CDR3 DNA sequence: TGTGCCAGCAGCTCAGTGACGGGACAAGAGGCCCAGTACTTC. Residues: CASSSVTGQEAQYF.

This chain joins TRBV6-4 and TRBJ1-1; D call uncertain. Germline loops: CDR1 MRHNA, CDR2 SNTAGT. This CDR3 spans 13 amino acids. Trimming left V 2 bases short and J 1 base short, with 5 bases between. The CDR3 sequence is CASSDGQNTEAFF. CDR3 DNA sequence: TGTGCCAGCAGTGACGGGCAGAACACTGAAGCTTTCTTT.

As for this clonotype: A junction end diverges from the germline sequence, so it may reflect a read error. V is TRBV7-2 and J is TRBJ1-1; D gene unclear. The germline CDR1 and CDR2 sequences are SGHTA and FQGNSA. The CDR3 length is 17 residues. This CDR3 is CASSLARMNLVNTEASF. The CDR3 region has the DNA TGTGCCAGCAGCTTAGCGAGAATGAATTTGGTGAACACTGAAGCTTCCTTT.

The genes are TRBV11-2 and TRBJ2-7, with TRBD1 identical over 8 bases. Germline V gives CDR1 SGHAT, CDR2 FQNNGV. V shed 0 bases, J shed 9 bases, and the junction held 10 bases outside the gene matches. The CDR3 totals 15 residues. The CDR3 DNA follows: TGTGCCAGCAGCTTAGATCGTGCAGGGGGCATCGGGCAGTACTTC. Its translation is CASSLDRAGGIGQYF. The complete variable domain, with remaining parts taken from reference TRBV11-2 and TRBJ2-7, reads EAGVAQSPRYKIIEKRQSVAFWCNPISGHATLYWYQQILGQGPKLLIQFQNNGVVDDSQLPKDRFSAERLKGVDSTLKIQPAKLEDSAVYLCASSLDRAGGIGQYFGPGTRLTVT.

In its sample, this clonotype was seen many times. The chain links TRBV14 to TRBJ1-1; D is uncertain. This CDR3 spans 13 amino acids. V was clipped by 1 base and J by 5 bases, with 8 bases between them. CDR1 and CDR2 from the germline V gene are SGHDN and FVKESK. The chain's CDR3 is CASSQAGGTEAFF. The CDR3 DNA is TGTGCCAGCAGCCAAGCGGGAGGAACTGAAGCTTTCTTT.

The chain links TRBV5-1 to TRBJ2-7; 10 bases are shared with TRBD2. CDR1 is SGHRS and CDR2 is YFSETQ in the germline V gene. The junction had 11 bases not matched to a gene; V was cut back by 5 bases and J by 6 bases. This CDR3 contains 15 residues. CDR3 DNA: TGCGCCAGCAGGGCGACCGGGACTAGCGTGGGCGAGCAGTACTTC. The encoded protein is CASRATGTSVGEQYF.